There are many counts of the clone carrying this T cell receptor (beta chain). Its antigen is not known. V trimming: 9 bases; J trimming: 0 bases; junction bases outside the gene matches: 4. The CDR3 loop spans 13 amino acids. CDR1 and CDR2 from the germline V gene are SGHNT and YYREEE (reference sequence). The entry originates in a study of T cells after posttransplantation cyclophosphamide. Study-wide results and limits: TRB clonality was highly associated with recipient CMV seropositivity and reactivation.

Here immunoSEQ multiplex PCR was the method, and the copy in TCRdb shows in-frame clones only, minus some. The table lists some 43,000 clones, with no singletons. Sequencing used PBMCs. The V and J genes are TRBV5-4 and TRBJ2-7, with TRBD1 matching over 9 bases. This receptor was taken from a man aged 40-49 years in good health, CMV-negative, and a related stem cell transplant donor. As DNA, the CDR3 is TGTGCCACGGGGGACAGGGTCTCCTACGAGCAGTACTTC. Translating gives CATGDRVSYEQYF.